These 18 T cell receptor beta chains came from one sample sequenced in a study of early T cells in non-severe SARS-CoV-2 infection. TCRdb processed the 5' RACE reads anew with MiXCR; each CDR3 protein has one entry. This table has tens of thousands of distinct CDR3 sequences, around 5.6% appearing once. Sequences were obtained from whole blood. These receptors all stem from an adult who was a healthcare worker with PCR-confirmed SARS-CoV-2 infection or an uninfected control (not recorded which).

This clonotype was counted ten times or more. This chain's CDR3 is CASSPDRANTEAFF. The DNA for the CDR3 is TGTGCCAGCTCTCCAGACAGAGCGAACACTGAAGCTTTCTTT. This chain joins TRBV18 and TRBJ1-1; D might be TRBD1 (5 bases). CDR3 length: 14 amino acids. The V end was cut by 6 bases, the J end by 1 base, with 12 bases between. CDR1 and CDR2 from the germline V gene are KGHSH and LQKENI.

This clonotype was counted once. The V and J genes are TRBV5-1 and TRBJ2-5; a weak D match, TRBD2 (6 bases). The germline V gene has CDR1 SGHRS and CDR2 YFSETQ. This CDR3 region has 13 residues. V lost 9 bases and J 5 bases, leaving 17 bases between the germline ends. CDR3 sequence (DNA): TGCGCCACCAAACGGAGGGAAACGGAGACCCAGTACTTC. It codes for CATKRRETETQYF. Looking up the rest from reference TRBV5-1 and TRBJ2-5 gives the full variable domain: KAGVTQTPRYLIKTRGQQVTLSCSPISGHRSVSWYQQTPGQGLQFLFEYFSETQRNKGNFPGRFSGRQFSNSRSEMNVSTLELGDSALYLCATKRRETETQYFGPGTRLLVL.

Ten or more counts support this clonotype. The chain combines TRBV29-1 with TRBJ2-1, with 10 bases fitting TRBD1. V shed 7 bases and J 3 bases; nucleotides not matched to a gene: 9. This CDR3 comprises 15 residues. Germline V gene data show CDR1 as SQVTM and CDR2 as ANQGSEA. The CDR3 DNA is TGCAGCGCCCGCCCAGGGACAGGGGTCTACAATGAGCAGTTCTTC. It specifies CSARPGTGVYNEQFF.

This clonotype was detected a few times. The V gene is TRBV27, the J gene TRBJ2-1, with 11 bases that match TRBD2. The germline gives CDR1 MNHEY, CDR2 SMNVEV (reference sequence). This CDR3 has 15 residues. Germline trimming cut 6 bases from V and 8 bases from J; bases unmatched to any gene: 9. The CDR3 sequence: CASRVAGGPSDEQFF. The DNA of the CDR3 is TGTGCCAGCAGAGTAGCGGGAGGGCCCAGCGATGAGCAGTTCTTC.

At least ten counts were recorded for this clonotype. The chain recombines TRBV5-1 with TRBJ2-1; the match to TRBD2 covers 11 bases. CDR3 size: 18 residues. The V gene end was trimmed by 0 bases and the J gene end by 0 bases; junction bases not matched to a gene: 5. The germline V gene encodes CDR1 SGHRS and CDR2 YFSETQ. The CDR3 region has the DNA TGCGCCAGCAGCTTGGGACTAGCGGGGCCGAACTCCTACAATGAGCAGTTCTTC. This encodes CASSLGLAGPNSYNEQFF.

This clonotype was seen a handful of times. This rearrangement joins TRBV6-5 to TRBJ2-7; D gene uncertain. This CDR3 region has 15 residues. With 7 bases removed from V and 1 base from J, the gap between germline ends came to 17 bases. Germline CDR1 reads MNHEY; CDR2 reads SVGAGI. The CDR3 loop reads CASIRLIGRSYEQYF. The CDR3 coding sequence is TGTGCCAGCATCCGACTGATTGGACGGTCCTACGAGCAGTACTTC.

This clonotype was seen many times. The CDR3 protein is CSATRPGAAKNIQYF. DNA for the CDR3: TGCAGTGCTACCCGCCCGGGGGCGGCCAAAAACATTCAGTACTTC. This sequence joins TRBV20-1 and TRBJ2-4, with D perhaps being TRBD1 or TRBD2 (6 bases each). The germline gives CDR1 DFQATT, CDR2 SNEGSKA (reference sequence). This CDR3 contains 15 residues. Trimming took 4 bases from V and 1 from J, leaving 14 bases between them.

This chain links TRBV6-6 with TRBJ2-3; 10 bases line up with TRBD2. Trimming cost V 7 bases and J 2 bases; bases outside gene matches: 6. The CDR3 is 15 amino acids. CDR1 MNHNY and CDR2 SVGAGI come from the germline V gene (reference sequence). In DNA form, the CDR3 reads TGTGCCAGCAACCCTAGCGGGGGTCCCACAGATACGCAGTATTTT. As protein: CASNPSGGPTDTQYF.

This clonotype was observed many times. The J gene is TRBJ2-3, the V gene TRBV12-3 or TRBV12-4, with TRBD1 identical over 9 bases. V shed 6 bases, J shed 0 bases, and the junction held 1 base outside the gene matches. This CDR3 is built from 14 residues. The CDR3, as DNA: TGTGCCAGCAGGGGGACAGGGAGCACAGATACGCAGTATTTT. The encoded protein is CASRGTGSTDTQYF.

The chain has TRBV18 and TRBJ2-7; 11 bases line up with TRBD2. J was trimmed by 4 bases and V by 1 base; bases with no gene match: 6. Per germline, CDR1 KGHSH and CDR2 LQKENI. The CDR3 extends over 16 amino acids. The CDR3 is CASSPRGLAATYEQYF. In DNA form, the CDR3 reads TGTGCCAGCTCACCACGGGGACTAGCGGCGACTTACGAGCAGTACTTC.

Only a few counts were recorded for this clonotype. The chain couples TRBV7-9 to TRBJ2-1; 7 bases are a match to TRBD1. Germline assignment: CDR1 SEHNR and CDR2 FQNEAQ (reference sequence). The CDR3 loop spans 14 amino acids. Trimming removed 2 bases from V and 9 bases from J; junction bases left unmatched: 7. CDR3 nucleotides: TGTGCCAGCAGCTTAACCGTACAGGGGAGTGAGCAGTTCTTC. Protein sequence: CASSLTVQGSEQFF.

This clonotype has a count of ten or more. DNA for the CDR3: TGTGCCAGCAGTTACTCGGCAGGAGGCCCCTACGAGCAGTACTTC. Translating it yields CASSYSAGGPYEQYF. The chain couples TRBV6-5 to TRBJ2-7; a possible D gene is TRBD2 (5 bases). This CDR3 comprises 15 residues. With 0 bases removed from V and 2 bases from J, the gap between germline ends came to 11 bases. Germline CDR1 MNHEY, CDR2 SVGAGI.

This clonotype was detected ten times or more. The chain combines TRBV5-6 with TRBJ2-4; no firm D call. The length of the CDR3 is 13 residues. The germline gives CDR1 SGHDT, CDR2 YYEEEE. V was trimmed by 0 bases and J by 3 bases, leaving 4 bases between them. DNA for the CDR3: TGTGCCAGCAGCTTGGGTGGCAAAAACATTCAGTACTTC. It encodes CASSLGGKNIQYF. The complete variable domain, with remaining parts taken from reference TRBV5-6 and TRBJ2-4, reads DAGVTQSPTHLIKTRGQQVTLRCSPKSGHDTVSWYQQALGQGPQFIFQYYEEEERQRGNFPDRFSGHQFPNYSSELNVNALLLGDSALYLCASSLGGKNIQYFGAGTRLSVL.

This clonotype was observed many times. CDR3 sequence: CASSLRTGRQETQYF. The CDR3 DNA sequence: TGTGCCAGCAGCTTGAGGACAGGTCGTCAAGAGACCCAGTACTTC. This chain uses TRBV7-2 with TRBJ2-5, with 7 positions matching TRBD1. Germline-derived CDR1 and CDR2 are SGHTA and FQGNSA. The CDR3 is 15 amino acids. With 3 bases clipped from V and 2 bases from J, the junction kept 6 bases outside the gene matches.

This clonotype was seen many times. The rearrangement joins TRBV20-1 to TRBJ2-7, with D perhaps TRBD2 (6 bases). The V end lost 0 bases, the J end lost 3 bases, and 21 bases lay between the germline ends. The CDR3 runs 17 residues. Germline assignment: CDR1 DFQATT and CDR2 SNEGSKA (reference sequence). The CDR3 region is CSARDQVAETTNYEQYF. CDR3 in DNA: TGCAGTGCTAGAGATCAGGTAGCGGAGACTACCAACTACGAGCAGTACTTC.

This clonotype was counted at least ten times. The chain recombines TRBV6-5 with TRBJ2-5; D remains ambiguous. The germline V gene has CDR1 MNHEY and CDR2 SVGAGI. CDR3 length: 11 amino acids. V dropped 1 base and J dropped 5 bases, with 2 bases sitting between them. The CDR3 reads CASSYLETQYF. The CDR3 nucleotides read TGTGCCAGCAGTTACTTGGAGACCCAGTACTTC.

In its sample, this clonotype was seen a few times. The chain joins TRBV6-5 to TRBJ2-1; 7 bases are shared with TRBD1. This CDR3 is built from 15 residues. Germline V gene lookup returns CDR1 MNHEY and CDR2 SVGAGI. The ends lost 6 bases at V and 2 bases at J; junction bases unmatched: 7. The CDR3 DNA follows: TGTGCCAGCAGCTCCCGACAGGGCACCTACAATGAGCAGTTCTTC. It is translated as CASSSRQGTYNEQFF.

This clonotype was recorded many times. The chain couples TRBV10-3 to TRBJ2-1, with 11 bases aligning to TRBD2. The V gene end was trimmed by 6 bases and the J gene end by 8 bases; junction bases not matched to a gene: 9. This CDR3 is 15 amino acids long. Germline lookup yields CDR1 ENHRY and CDR2 SYGVKD. Here the CDR3 DNA reads TGTGCCATCAGGACGTGGACTAGCGGGCTCCATGAGCAGTTCTTC. It yields the protein CAIRTWTSGLHEQFF.